The rows below give T cell receptor beta chains drawn from one sample of a study of OX40 agonist ivuxolimab in advanced cancers. Libraries were prepared by immunoSEQ multiplex PCR; TCRdb keeps only in-frame clonotypes and omits some of them. Among 30,000 or so clones listed, more than 85% were seen once. Sample: CD4+ or CD8+ T cells sorted from blood, taken in a trial of the OX40 agonist ivuxolimab. These receptors originate from an adult with an advanced solid tumor such as melanoma, head and neck, liver or kidney cancer. Both conserved end residues are trimmed from each CDR3.

j_call | v_call | cdr3_aa
TRBJ2-3 | TRBV2 | ASSLFEGTDTQY
TRBJ2-1 | TRBV4-1 | ASSQETSGGWGEQF
TRBJ2-7 | TRBV7-2 | ASRYRGTYEQY
TRBJ2-7 | TRBV30 | AWSKRGAYEQY
TRBJ1-1 | TRBV7-2 | ASSTRPGGSEAF
TRBJ1-3 | TRBV19 | ASIHGGNTIY
TRBJ2-2 | TRBV10-3 | ATRDRDAFIGELF
NA | TRBV13 | ASSAASYEQY
TRBJ1-5 | TRBV4-1 | ASSQGPEYAYSNQPQH
TRBJ1-1 | TRBV9 | ASSAVGGRHTEAF
TRBJ2-7 | TRBV7-3 | ASNYPRETYEQY
TRBJ1-1 | TRBV29-1 | SVDPRQGITEAF
TRBJ2-7 | TRBV27 | ASSRRGTSGWEQY
TRBJ2-7 | TRBV5-5 | ASSAGRYEQY
TRBJ2-7 | TRBV28 | ASSLDSYEQY
TRBJ1-2 | TRBV28 | ASSRGQGAYYGYT
TRBJ2-7 | TRBV6-5 | ASSRGLELSYEQY
TRBJ2-7 | TRBV30 | AWSPGYSYEQY
TRBJ2-3 | TRBV4-1 | ASSQADTQY
TRBJ2-1 | TRBV11-2 | ASSLDFGHNEQF
TRBJ2-5 | TRBV2 | ASKEAAVETQY
TRBJ1-6 | TRBV28 | ASSPRTSSSYNSPLH
TRBJ2-1 | TRBV10-3 | AISEQGWGHNEQF
TRBJ1-1 | TRBV15 | ATKGSITEAF
TRBJ2-4 | TRBV28 | ASSPNRGRHKNIQY
TRBJ1-6 | TRBV6-5 | ASSPDREGGSPLH
TRBJ2-1 | TRBV19 | ATRLGGNEQF
TRBJ2-7 | TRBV25-1 | ASSEFFGTSGLTYEQY
TRBJ2-7 | TRBV15 | ATSREAEEGPYEQY
TRBJ2-7 | TRBV10-3 | AISESGQGGNEQY
TRBJ2-3 | TRBV11-1 | ASSFLAGESDTQY
TRBJ2-1 | TRBV4-1 | ASSGGYNEQF
TRBJ1-5 | TRBV19 | ASSIRTGDSQPQH
TRBJ2-3 | TRBV6-5 | ASSYKNLRDTQY
TRBJ2-1 | TRBV4-3 | ASSQASVRRVYNEQF
TRBJ2-7 | TRBV6-5 | ASSSDLAGMDYEQY
TRBJ2-1 | TRBV4-1 | ASSRGPGNNEQF
TRBJ2-1 | TRBV7-6 | ASSQGTGEVHEQF
TRBJ2-7 | TRBV2 | ASSETGSLSYEQY
TRBJ1-2 | TRBV2 | ASSETGVGNYGYT
TRBJ2-3 | TRBV7-3 | ASSPTGGAGDTQY
TRBJ1-2 | TRBV28 | ASSFGQHPNYGYT